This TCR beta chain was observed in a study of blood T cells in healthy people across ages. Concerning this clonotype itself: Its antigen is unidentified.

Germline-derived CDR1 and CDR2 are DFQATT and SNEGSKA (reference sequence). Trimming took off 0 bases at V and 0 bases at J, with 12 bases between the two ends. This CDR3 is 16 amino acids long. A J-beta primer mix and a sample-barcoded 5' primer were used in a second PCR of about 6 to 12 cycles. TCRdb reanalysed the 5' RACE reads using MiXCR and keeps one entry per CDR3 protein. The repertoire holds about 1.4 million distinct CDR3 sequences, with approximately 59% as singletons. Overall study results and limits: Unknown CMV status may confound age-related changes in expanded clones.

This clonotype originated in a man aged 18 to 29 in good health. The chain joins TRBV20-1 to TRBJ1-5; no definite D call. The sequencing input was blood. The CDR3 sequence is CSAREGRRDSNQPQHF. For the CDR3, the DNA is TGCAGTGCTAGAGAGGGGAGGAGAGATAGCAATCAGCCCCAGCATTTT.